The 30 T cell receptor beta chains presented below share a single source sample, sequenced in a study of shared clonotypes between healthy human individuals. Repertoires were generated with immunoSEQ multiplex PCR, while TCRdb's copy carries only in-frame clones and drops some. The data contain some 2 million clones, 95% of them seen just once; the ten biggest clones take up 0.13%. The sequencing sample was made of naive CD4+ T cells sorted from blood. As to subset: CD45RA+ positively selected. The receptors here all came from a man aged 18 to 30 in good health.

Concerning this clone: Other nucleotide sequences in the sample specify the same CDR3. The rearrangement links TRBV9 to TRBJ2-1, with TRBD2 matching 8 bases. The trim removed 4 bases at V and 0 bases at J, leaving 3 bases unmatched. Germline CDR1 is SGDLS and CDR2 is YYNGEE. The CDR3 is 15 amino acids. The DNA of the CDR3 is TGTGCCAGCAGCACTAGCGGTTCCTCCTACAATGAGCAGTTCTTC. It codes for CASSTSGSSYNEQFF.

The chain joins TRBV21-1 to TRBJ2-7; the D call in the table, TRBD2, was not verified against the DNA. TRBV21-1 is labeled a pseudogene. The CDR3 length is 15 residues. The CDR3 DNA is TGTGCCAGCAGCAGGGATCGGGATCGAACCTACGAGCAGTACTTC. This codes for CASSRDRDRTYEQYF.

This chain joins TRBV29-1 and TRBJ2-7; the match to TRBD1 covers 7 bases. The CDR3 is made up of 13 amino acids. The V segment lost 0 bases and the J segment 4 bases; nucleotides outside the gene matches: 3. Germline loops: CDR1 SQVTM, CDR2 ANQGSEA. The CDR3 DNA is TGCAGCGTTGAAGATGGCAGGGGGTACGAGCAGTACTTC. Amino acids: CSVEDGRGYEQYF.

The sample holds one count of this clone. The chain couples TRBV19 to TRBJ2-7; 11 positions agree with TRBD1. Germline V CDR1 and CDR2: LNHDA, SQIVND (reference sequence). There are 15 residues in the CDR3. The ends lost 2 bases at V and 5 bases at J; junction bases unmatched: 5. DNA of the CDR3: TGTGCCAGTAGTATAAACGGACAGGGGGCGGACGAGCAGTACTTC. Translated, it gives CASSINGQGADEQYF.

About this clone: In the same sample, other DNA sequences code for this CDR3. The rearrangement uses TRBV19 and TRBJ2-7, with 11 bases that match TRBD1. Germline CDR1 reads LNHDA; CDR2 reads SQIVND (reference sequence). With V trimmed by 6 bases and J by 4 bases, 5 bases remained unmatched. The CDR3 runs 14 residues. The CDR3: CASSRTGGLYEQYF. DNA of the CDR3: TGTGCCAGTAGCAGGACAGGGGGCTTATACGAGCAGTACTTC.

The rearrangement uses TRBV5-1 and TRBJ1-2; 7 bases are a match to TRBD1. The junction had 12 bases not matched to a gene; V was cut back by 4 bases and J by 6 bases. The germline V gene has CDR1 SGHRS and CDR2 YFSETQ. The length of the CDR3 is 15 residues. The CDR3 loop reads CASSTVGGEVNGYTF. The DNA for the CDR3 is TGCGCCAGCAGCACAGTAGGGGGCGAAGTGAATGGCTACACCTTC.

The chain recombines TRBV18 with TRBJ2-5, with D perhaps TRBD1 or TRBD2 (5 bases each). Germline V CDR1 and CDR2: KGHSH, LQKENI. The length of the CDR3 is 16 residues. With 3 bases removed from V and 3 bases from J, the gap between germline ends came to 17 bases. Written as DNA, the CDR3 is TGTGCCAGCTCACCTGTCGGGACGGCGCGCGAAGAGACCCAGTACTTC. It yields the protein CASSPVGTAREETQYF.

This CDR3 reads CASSYSGASSYNEQFF. In DNA, the CDR3 is TGTGCCAGCAGTTACTCGGGGGCCAGCTCCTACAATGAGCAGTTCTTC. This rearrangement joins TRBV6-5 to TRBJ2-1; D is perhaps TRBD1 (6 bases). Trimming pared 0 bases from V and 0 bases from J, leaving 9 bases between. Germline V gene data show CDR1 as MNHEY and CDR2 as SVGAGI. The CDR3 consists of 16 residues.

The chain has TRBV2 and TRBJ2-1, with 9 bases identical to TRBD1. J gave up 8 bases and V 4 bases, and 9 bases lay outside the gene matches. Germline V CDR1 and CDR2: SNHLY, FYNNEI. The CDR3 spans 15 residues. The CDR3: CASSVGDRGVDEQFF. The CDR3 nucleotides read TGTGCCAGCAGTGTGGGAGACAGGGGGGTCGATGAGCAGTTCTTC.

On this clone: At one end, the junction sequence differs from germline, possibly due to a read error. The chain is built from TRBV10-1 and TRBJ2-6; no firm D call. Germline CDR1 reads WNHNN; CDR2 reads SYGVQD (reference sequence). CDR3 length: 15 residues. The CDR3 loop reads CARSDATYGANVLTF. In DNA, the CDR3 is TGCGCCCGCAGTGATGCCACGTATGGGGCCAACGTCCTGACTTTC.

This clone has at least ten counts. The chain uses TRBV10-1 and TRBJ2-3; D not certain. Germline CDR1 WNHNN, CDR2 SYGVQD (reference sequence). The V end was cut by 2 bases, the J end by 9 bases, with 12 bases between. This CDR3 has 13 residues. The DNA for the CDR3 is TGCGCCAGCAGTGAGGGGTTTTTAGAAACGCAGTATTTT. Translating gives CASSEGFLETQYF.

This rearrangement joins TRBV5-1 to TRBJ1-1; 8 nucleotides agree with TRBD1. There are 16 residues in the CDR3. The V segment lost 4 bases and the J segment 2 bases; nucleotides outside the gene matches: 10. Germline V lookup: CDR1 SGHRS, CDR2 YFSETQ. The CDR3 here is CASSPPGTGANTEAFF. CDR3 bases: TGCGCCAGCAGCCCCCCCGGGACAGGAGCAAACACTGAAGCTTTCTTT.

Notes on this clone: Additional DNA sequences in this sample encode the identical CDR3. The rearrangement links TRBV30 to TRBJ2-7; possibly TRBD2 for D (6 bases). The germline V and J ends were trimmed by 1 base and 3 bases, with 7 bases remaining between them. This CDR3 comprises 12 residues. The germline V gene encodes CDR1 GTSNPN and CDR2 SVGIG (reference sequence). The CDR3, as DNA: TGTGCCTGGAGTGGGGGGGTCTACGAGCAGTACTTC. It translates to CAWSGGVYEQYF.

For this clone: Other DNA variants within this sample encode the same CDR3. The V and J genes are TRBV6-5 and TRBJ1-1; D is undetermined. Germline V gene lookup returns CDR1 MNHEY and CDR2 SVGAGI. Trimming stripped 1 base from V and 1 base from J, with 4 bases between. The length of the CDR3 is 13 residues. The CDR3 sequence is CASSYFGNTEAFF. In DNA, the CDR3 is TGTGCCAGCAGTTACTTCGGGAACACTGAAGCTTTCTTT.

The DNA for the CDR3 is TGTGCCAGCTCACCCGCGACAGGGCAGGGCTACACCTTC. This encodes CASSPATGQGYTF. J is TRBJ1-2 and V is TRBV18; 7 bases align to TRBD1. The length of the CDR3 is 13 residues. V lost 3 bases and J lost 8; bases outside the gene matches: 6. Germline V gives CDR1 KGHSH, CDR2 LQKENI.

This clone came up once. V usage is TRBV10-2 and J usage is TRBJ1-6; D possibly corresponds to TRBD1 (5 bases). Germline values: CDR1 WSHSY, CDR2 SAAADI. Trimming removed 0 bases at V and 15 bases at J, with 15 bases between. There are 14 residues in the CDR3. The CDR3 DNA follows: TGCGCCAGCAGTGAGTCAGGGGCCTCGGGGAACCTCCACTTT. Its translation is CASSESGASGNLHF.

About this clone: This sample includes further DNA sequences coding for the same CDR3. This chain joins TRBV6-5 and TRBJ1-3; D gene unclear. V lost 7 bases and J 0 bases, leaving 10 bases between the germline ends. The length of the CDR3 is 14 residues. Germline V gene lookup returns CDR1 MNHEY and CDR2 SVGAGI. CDR3 amino acids: CASKQGNSGNTIYF. In nucleotides, the CDR3 is TGTGCCAGCAAGCAAGGCAACTCTGGAAACACCATATATTTT.

The chain recombines TRBV6-1 with TRBJ1-3; tentatively, D is TRBD1 (5 bases). The CDR3 runs 16 residues. The V gene lost 4 bases and the J gene lost 2 bases, with 15 bases spanning the gap. The germline gives CDR1 MNHNS, CDR2 SASEGT. The CDR3 reads CASSGQGSLAGNTIYF. The CDR3 bases are TGTGCCAGCAGTGGTCAGGGTTCTCTAGCTGGAAACACCATATATTTT.

This clone was seen only a few times. This sequence joins TRBV29-1 and TRBJ1-3; D remains unclear. The CDR3 is 13 residues long. Germline V gives CDR1 SQVTM, CDR2 ANQGSEA. V lost 7 bases and J 0 bases, leaving 10 bases between the germline ends. CDR3 in DNA: TGCAGCGCCAGCCCTGACTCTGGAAACACCATATATTTT. As protein: CSASPDSGNTIYF.

This chain joins TRBV9 and TRBJ1-6; unclear D gene. CDR3 length: 16 residues. Germline loops: CDR1 SGDLS, CDR2 YYNGEE. The V end was cut by 4 bases, the J end by 0 bases, with 11 bases between. The CDR3 here is CASSPGGSSYNSPLHF. CDR3 DNA: TGTGCCAGCAGCCCGGGTGGAAGCTCCTATAATTCACCCCTCCACTTT.

On this clone itself: Additional DNA sequences in this sample encode the identical CDR3. The rearrangement uses TRBV18 and TRBJ1-1; no reliable D call. The germline V and J ends were trimmed by 0 bases and 2 bases, with 4 bases remaining between them. The CDR3 runs to 13 residues. CDR1 and CDR2 from the germline V gene are KGHSH and LQKENI. Written as DNA, the CDR3 is TGTGCCAGCTCACCACCGGGCAACACTGAAGCTTTCTTT. It codes for CASSPPGNTEAFF.

The chain is built from TRBV10-1 and TRBJ1-4, with 9 bases aligning to TRBD1. The CDR3 has 15 residues. CDR1 and CDR2 from the germline V gene are WNHNN and SYGVQD (reference sequence). V shed 0 bases and J 7 bases; nucleotides not matched to a gene: 3. CDR3 DNA sequence: TGCGCCAGCAGTGAGTCAACAGGGGGCGTTGAAAAACTGTTTTTT. Translating gives CASSESTGGVEKLFF.

V is TRBV7-9 and J is TRBJ2-7, with D maybe TRBD2 (6 bases). V gave up 11 bases and J gave up 0 bases, with 14 bases separating them. Germline V lookup: CDR1 SEHNR, CDR2 FQNEAQ (reference sequence). The CDR3 length is 13 residues. CDR3 DNA: TGTGCCGGGGGACTGAGCGGCTCCTACGAGCAGTACTTC. Its translation is CAGGLSGSYEQYF.

This rearrangement joins TRBV18 to TRBJ1-5; tentative D call: TRBD1 (5 bases). V was cut by 3 bases and J by 8 bases, with 11 bases left in between. The CDR3 has 13 amino acids. Germline V gene lookup returns CDR1 KGHSH and CDR2 LQKENI. CDR3 protein: CASSPGQPKPQHF. The CDR3 bases are TGTGCCAGCTCACCGGGGCAGCCTAAGCCCCAGCATTTT. Using reference TRBV18 and TRBJ1-5 for the parts outside the CDR3, the full variable domain is NAGVMQNPRHLVRRRGQEARLRCSPMKGHSHVYWYRQLPEEGLKFMVYLQKENIIDESGMPKERFSAEFPKEGPSILRIQQVVRGDSAAYFCASSPGQPKPQHFGDGTRLSIL.

This clone was seen just once. The chain uses TRBV5-6 and TRBJ1-2; 8 bases match TRBD1. The V segment lost 4 bases and the J segment 4 bases; nucleotides outside the gene matches: 6. The CDR3 totals 14 residues. CDR1 is SGHDT and CDR2 is YYEEEE in the germline V gene. The CDR3 region has the DNA TGTGCCAGCAGCCCCAGGGGGCTGAGCTATGGCTACACCTTC. Amino acids: CASSPRGLSYGYTF.

The chain links TRBV6-5 to TRBJ1-4; D may be TRBD1 (5 bases). From germline, CDR1 is MNHEY and CDR2 SVGAGI. The CDR3 loop spans 14 amino acids. Trimming stripped 10 bases from V and 5 bases from J, with 17 bases between. The CDR3 DNA sequence: TGTGCCACCGGTCCCGGGACTGAGAATGAAAAACTGTTTTTT. It yields the protein CATGPGTENEKLFF.

The genes are TRBV2 and TRBJ1-5; unclear D gene. Deletions cut 0 bases from V and 6 bases from J, with 12 bases between. CDR3 length equals 15 residues. The V gene's germline CDR1 is SNHLY and CDR2 FYNNEI. Here the CDR3 reads CASSEAPSRVQPQHF. CDR3 sequence (DNA): TGTGCCAGCAGTGAAGCGCCCAGCCGCGTTCAGCCCCAGCATTTT.

The V gene is TRBV6-6, the J gene TRBJ2-2; 10 bases agree with TRBD1. Germline values: CDR1 MNHNY, CDR2 SVGAGI (reference sequence). The CDR3 is 15 residues long. V dropped 4 bases and J dropped 6; count of bases not matched to a gene: 5. CDR3 nucleotide sequence: TGTGCCAGCAGTTCGGGACAGGGGATCGCCGGGGAGCTGTTTTTT. As protein: CASSSGQGIAGELFF.

V usage is TRBV2 and J usage is TRBJ1-4, with D unclear. The CDR3 contains 18 residues. The germline V and J ends were trimmed by 4 bases and 8 bases, with 26 bases remaining between them. Germline values: CDR1 SNHLY, CDR2 FYNNEI. In DNA, the CDR3 is TGTGCCAGCAGTGGGACTCGGGATCATCTTTGGATGGACGAAAAACTGTTTTTT. Translation: CASSGTRDHLWMDEKLFF.

The chain links TRBV9 to TRBJ2-7; D gene unclear. Deletions cut 0 bases from V and 1 base from J, with 8 bases between. Per germline, CDR1 SGDLS and CDR2 YYNGEE. This CDR3 has 14 residues. The CDR3 loop reads CASSVGFQSYEQYF. As DNA, the CDR3 is TGTGCCAGCAGCGTAGGATTCCAATCCTACGAGCAGTACTTC. Drawing the rest from reference TRBV9 and TRBJ2-7, the complete variable domain is DSGVTQTPKHLITATGQRVTLRCSPRSGDLSVYWYQQSLDQGLQFLIQYYNGEERAKGNILERFSAQQFPDLHSELNLSSLELGDSALYFCASSVGFQSYEQYFGPGTRLTVT.